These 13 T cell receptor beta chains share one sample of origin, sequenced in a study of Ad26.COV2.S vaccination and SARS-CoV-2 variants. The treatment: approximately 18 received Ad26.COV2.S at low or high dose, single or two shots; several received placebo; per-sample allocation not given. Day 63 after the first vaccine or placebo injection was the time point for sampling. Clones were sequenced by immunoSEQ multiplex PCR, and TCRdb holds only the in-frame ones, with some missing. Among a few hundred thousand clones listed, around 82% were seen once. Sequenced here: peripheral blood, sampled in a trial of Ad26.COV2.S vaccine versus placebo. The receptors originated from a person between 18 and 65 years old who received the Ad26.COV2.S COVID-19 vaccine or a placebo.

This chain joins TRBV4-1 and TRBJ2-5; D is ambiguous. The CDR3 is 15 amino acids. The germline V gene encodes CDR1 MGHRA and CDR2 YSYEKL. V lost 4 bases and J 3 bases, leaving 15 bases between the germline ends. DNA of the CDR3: TGCGCCAGCAGCCTTTATTTCGCAGAAAAAGAGACCCAGTACTTC. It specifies CASSLYFAEKETQYF.

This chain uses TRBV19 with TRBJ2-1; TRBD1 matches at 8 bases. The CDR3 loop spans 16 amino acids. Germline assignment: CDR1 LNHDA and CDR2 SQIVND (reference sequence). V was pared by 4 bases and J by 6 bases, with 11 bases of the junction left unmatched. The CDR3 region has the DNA TGTGCCAGTAGTAGCCACAGGGGGAATCGGGTCAATGAGCAGTTCTTC. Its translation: CASSSHRGNRVNEQFF.

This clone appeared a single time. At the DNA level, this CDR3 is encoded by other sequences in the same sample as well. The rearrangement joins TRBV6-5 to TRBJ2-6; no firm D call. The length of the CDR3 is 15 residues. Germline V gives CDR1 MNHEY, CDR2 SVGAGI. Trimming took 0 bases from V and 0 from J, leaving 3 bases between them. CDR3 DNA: TGTGCCAGCAGTTACTCGAGCTCTGGGGCCAACGTCCTGACTTTC. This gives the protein CASSYSSSGANVLTF.

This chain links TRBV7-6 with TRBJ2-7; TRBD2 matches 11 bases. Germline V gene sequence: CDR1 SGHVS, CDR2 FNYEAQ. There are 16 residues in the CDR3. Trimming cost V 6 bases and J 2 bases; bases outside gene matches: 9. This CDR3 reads CASSTGLAGHPYEQYF. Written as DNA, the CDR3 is TGTGCCAGCAGTACCGGACTAGCGGGCCACCCCTACGAGCAGTACTTC.

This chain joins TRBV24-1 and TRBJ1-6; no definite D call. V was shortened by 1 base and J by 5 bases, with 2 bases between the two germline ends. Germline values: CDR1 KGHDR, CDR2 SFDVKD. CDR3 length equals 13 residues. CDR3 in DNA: TGTGCCACCAGTGATTTCCATAATTCACCCCTCCACTTT. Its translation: CATSDFHNSPLHF.

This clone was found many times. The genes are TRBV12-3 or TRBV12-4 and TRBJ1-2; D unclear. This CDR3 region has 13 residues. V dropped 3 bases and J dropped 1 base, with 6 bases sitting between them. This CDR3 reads CASSLHGNYGYTF. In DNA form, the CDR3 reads TGTGCCAGCAGTTTGCACGGTAACTATGGCTACACCTTC.

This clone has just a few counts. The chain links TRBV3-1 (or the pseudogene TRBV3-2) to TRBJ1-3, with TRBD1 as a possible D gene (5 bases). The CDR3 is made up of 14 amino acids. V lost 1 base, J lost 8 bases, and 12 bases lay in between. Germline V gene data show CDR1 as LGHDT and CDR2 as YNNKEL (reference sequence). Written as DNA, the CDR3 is TGTGCCAGCAGCCAAGCCGCAGGGCTAGACACCATATATTTT. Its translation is CASSQAAGLDTIYF.

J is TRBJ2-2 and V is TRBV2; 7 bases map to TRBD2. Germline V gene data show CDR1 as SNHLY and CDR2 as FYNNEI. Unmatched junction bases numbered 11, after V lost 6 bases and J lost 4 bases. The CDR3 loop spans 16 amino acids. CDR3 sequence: CASRERDYVSTGELFF. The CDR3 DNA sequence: TGTGCCAGCAGAGAGAGGGACTACGTCAGCACCGGGGAGCTGTTTTTT.

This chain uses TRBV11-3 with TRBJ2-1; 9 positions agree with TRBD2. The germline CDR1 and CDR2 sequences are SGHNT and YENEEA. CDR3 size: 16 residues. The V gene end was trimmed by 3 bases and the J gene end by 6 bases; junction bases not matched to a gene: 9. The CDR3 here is CASSFEGLALPNEQFF. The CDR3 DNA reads TGTGCCAGCAGCTTTGAGGGACTAGCCCTTCCCAATGAGCAGTTCTTC.

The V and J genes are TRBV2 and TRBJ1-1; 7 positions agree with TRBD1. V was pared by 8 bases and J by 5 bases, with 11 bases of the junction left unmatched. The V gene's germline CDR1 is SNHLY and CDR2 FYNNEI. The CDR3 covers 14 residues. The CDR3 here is CASDRVVGRTEAFF. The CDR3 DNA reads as TGTGCCAGCGACAGGGTAGTGGGGCGAACTGAAGCTTTCTTT.

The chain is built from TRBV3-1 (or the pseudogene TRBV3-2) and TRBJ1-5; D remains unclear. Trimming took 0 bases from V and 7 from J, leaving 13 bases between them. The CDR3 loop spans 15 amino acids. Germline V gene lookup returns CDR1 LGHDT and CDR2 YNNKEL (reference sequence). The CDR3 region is CASSQEPGEYQPQHF. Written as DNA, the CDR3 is TGTGCCAGCAGCCAAGAACCCGGGGAGTACCAGCCCCAGCATTTT.

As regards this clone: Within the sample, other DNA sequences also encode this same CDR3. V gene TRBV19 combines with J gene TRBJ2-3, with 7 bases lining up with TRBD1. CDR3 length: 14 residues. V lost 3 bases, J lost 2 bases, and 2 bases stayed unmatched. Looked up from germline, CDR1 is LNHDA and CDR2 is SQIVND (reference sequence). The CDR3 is CASSITGATDTQYF. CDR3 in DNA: TGTGCCAGTAGTATTACAGGGGCCACAGATACGCAGTATTTT.

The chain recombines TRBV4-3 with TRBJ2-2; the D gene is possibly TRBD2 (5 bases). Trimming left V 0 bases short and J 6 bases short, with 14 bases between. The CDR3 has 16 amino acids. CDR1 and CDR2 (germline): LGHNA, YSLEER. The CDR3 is CASSQEHPSPPGELFF. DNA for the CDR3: TGCGCCAGCAGCCAAGAACATCCTAGCCCCCCCGGGGAGCTGTTTTTT.